This T cell receptor (beta chain) was recorded in a study of OX40 agonist ivuxolimab in advanced cancers. Broadly, across the study: Ivuxolimab was an agonistic, fully human IgG2 monoclonal antibody directed against OX40 (CD134), a costimulatory receptor. Intravenous ivuxolimab was administered to patients every 2 weeks at six dose levels: 0.01, 0.1, 0.3, 1.5, 3 and 10 mg/kg. Of the approximately 54 dose-escalation patients, hepatocellular carcinoma was present in approximately 20, melanoma in around 15, renal cell carcinoma in 9 and head and neck cancer in 9. In the dose-escalation cohort, over 65% of patients were male, and the mean age was about 55 years, with a range of roughly 20 to 79. Prior anti-PD-1, anti-PD-L1 or anti-CTLA-4 therapy was permitted, and 35% to 40% of dose-escalation patients had received checkpoint inhibitors. Partial responses occurred in three dose-escalation patients: two with cutaneous melanoma and one with hepatocellular carcinoma. The point of sequencing TCRbeta in the periphery was to test whether ivuxolimab changed TCR sequence diversity and drove clonal T-cell expansion. The paper describes the monotherapy dose-escalation part (N = 52 patients) of the phase I trial of ivuxolimab. General study outcomes and caveats: Low levels of normalized T-cell clonal expansion were also seen in some nonresponding patients. In partial responders in the 0.1-3.0 mg/kg groups, normalized peripheral clonal expansion was found to be among the lowest, especially among CD8+ T cells. On average, CD8+ T cells showed more expanded clones than CD4+ T cells after ivuxolimab. Clonal expansion of both CD4+ and CD8+ blood T cells was observed from baseline to week 6 at doses 0.1 to 3.0 mg/kg. The antigen specificity of the clonally expanded peripheral T cells was not determined.

The trial excluded patients who had a history of autoimmune disease or who were on systemic immunosuppression. Peripheral blood for TCR sequencing was collected from all dose cohorts at baseline, on cycle 4 day 1, and on cycle 7 day 1. The samples were taken from a phase I, first-in-human, multicenter, open-label dose-escalation trial of ivuxolimab. Adults with locally advanced or metastatic head and neck squamous cell, hepatocellular, melanoma or renal cell carcinoma were enrolled in the trial. Before TCR sequencing, CD4+ and CD8+ T cells were separately sorted from peripheral blood. In the case of this clone: The specificity of this receptor is unknown. No quality values exist for individual bases; no much larger clone is one base distant.

Per the germline V gene, SGDLS is the CDR1 and YYNGEE is the CDR2. There are 14 amino acids in the CDR3, from cysteine to phenylalanine inclusive. The CDR3 DNA has 42 bases and is translated from base 1. Relative to germline, V is 2 bases shorter and J is 5 bases shorter, with 13 bases between their ends. Genomic DNA was extracted from sorted cells for sequencing of the TCRbeta CDR3 region. The immunoSEQ Assay was used for sequencing of TCRbeta CDR3 regions. The table comes from immuneACCESS by way of TCRdb, which keeps in-frame sequences with V and J called. Part of the clones is missing from these tables; in studies checked, under half for an unresolved V gene and the rest for unknown reasons. The sample table contains some 99,000 clones; only one count was recorded for around 88% of them. The ten biggest clones cover approximately 0.5% of the sample.

The chain links TRBV9 with TRBJ1-2; tentative D gene TRBD1, with 6 bases matching. The sequence was obtained from an adult with an advanced solid tumor such as melanoma, head and neck, liver or kidney cancer. The source was CD4+ or CD8+ T cells sorted from blood, collected in a trial of the OX40 agonist ivuxolimab. The CDR3 reads CASSVQGINYGYTF. The DNA reads TGTGCCAGCAGCGTGCAGGGGATAAATTATGGCTACACCTTC.